This T cell receptor (beta chain) stems from a study of blood T cell repertoires in COVID-19. CDR1 MNHEY and CDR2 SMNVEV come from the germline V gene (reference sequence). Losses at the gene ends were 3 bases for V and 2 bases for J; bases not matched to a gene: 7. CDR3 length: 16 amino acids. This clone was counted between two and nine times. Measured with immunoSEQ multiplex PCR; TCRdb has only the in-frame clones, and not every one. This table holds 300,000 to 500,000 clones, nearly 90% found once. Sequences were obtained from PBMCs or T cells enriched from blood (not recorded which). J is TRBJ1-5 and V is TRBV27, with 7 bases fitting TRBD1. This sequence was found in a woman aged 40 to 50 with acute COVID-19. CDR3 sequence: CASSFGQVNGNQPQHF. For the CDR3, the DNA is TGTGCCAGCAGTTTCGGACAGGTCAATGGCAATCAGCCCCAGCATTTT.